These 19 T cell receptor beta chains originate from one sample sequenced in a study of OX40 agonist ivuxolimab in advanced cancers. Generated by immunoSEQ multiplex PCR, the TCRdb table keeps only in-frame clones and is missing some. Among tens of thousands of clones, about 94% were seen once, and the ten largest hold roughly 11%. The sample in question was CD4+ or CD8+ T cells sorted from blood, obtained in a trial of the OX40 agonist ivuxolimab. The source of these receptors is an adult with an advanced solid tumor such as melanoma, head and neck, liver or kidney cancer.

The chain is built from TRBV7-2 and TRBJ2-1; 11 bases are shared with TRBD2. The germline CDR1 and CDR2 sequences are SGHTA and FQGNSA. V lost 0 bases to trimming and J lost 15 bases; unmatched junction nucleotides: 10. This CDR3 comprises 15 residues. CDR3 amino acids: CASSLAPGLAAHWFF. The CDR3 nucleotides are TGTGCCAGCAGCTTAGCGCCGGGACTAGCGGCTCACTGGTTCTTC.

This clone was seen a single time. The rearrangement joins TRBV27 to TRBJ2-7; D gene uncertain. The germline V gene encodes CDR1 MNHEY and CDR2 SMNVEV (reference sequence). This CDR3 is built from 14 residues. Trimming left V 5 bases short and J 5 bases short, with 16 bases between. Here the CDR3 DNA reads TGTGCCAGCAGTCCCCTCTGGAAGGTGGACGAGCAGTACTTC. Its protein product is CASSPLWKVDEQYF.

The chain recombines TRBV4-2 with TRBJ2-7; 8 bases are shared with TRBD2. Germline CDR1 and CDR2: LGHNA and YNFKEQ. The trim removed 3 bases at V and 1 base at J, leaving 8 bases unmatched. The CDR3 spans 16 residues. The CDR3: CASSQDPAGVSYEQYF. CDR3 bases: TGTGCCAGCAGCCAGGACCCAGCGGGAGTATCCTACGAGCAGTACTTC.

Here the CDR3 DNA reads TGTGCCTGGAGTCGGGAAAGCTCCTACAATGAGCAGTTCTTC. Amino acids: CAWSRESSYNEQFF. The rearrangement uses TRBV30 and TRBJ2-1; maybe TRBD2 (5 bases). Per germline, CDR1 GTSNPN and CDR2 SVGIG (reference sequence). The CDR3 is made up of 14 amino acids. Trimming took 2 bases from V and 0 from J, leaving 8 bases between them.

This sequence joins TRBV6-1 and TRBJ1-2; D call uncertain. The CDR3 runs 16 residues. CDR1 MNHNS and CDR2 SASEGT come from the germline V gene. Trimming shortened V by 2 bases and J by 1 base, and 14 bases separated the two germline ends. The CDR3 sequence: CASSERWATNNYGYTF. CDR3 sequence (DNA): TGTGCCAGCAGTGAACGGTGGGCGACCAATAACTATGGCTACACCTTC.

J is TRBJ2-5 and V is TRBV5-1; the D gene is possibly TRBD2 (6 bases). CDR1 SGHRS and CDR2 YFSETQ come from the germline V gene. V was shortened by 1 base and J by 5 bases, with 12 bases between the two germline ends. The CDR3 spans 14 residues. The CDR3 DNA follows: TGCGCCAGCAGCTTGAGCGGGTTCCGGGAGACCCAGTACTTC. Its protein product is CASSLSGFRETQYF.

The CDR3 DNA follows: TGTGCCTGGAGTGACACCACCACACAGGGCTACGAGCAGTACTTC. Protein sequence: CAWSDTTTQGYEQYF. The J gene is TRBJ2-7, the V gene TRBV30; weak D call: TRBD1 (6 bases). CDR1 and CDR2 (germline): GTSNPN, SVGIG (reference sequence). Trimming pared 1 base from V and 3 bases from J, leaving 16 bases between. The CDR3 totals 15 residues.

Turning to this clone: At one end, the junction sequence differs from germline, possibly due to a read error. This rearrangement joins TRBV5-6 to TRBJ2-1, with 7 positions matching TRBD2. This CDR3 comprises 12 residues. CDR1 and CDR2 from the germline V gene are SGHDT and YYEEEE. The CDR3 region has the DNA TGTGCCAGCAGCCCTAGACTAGCCCAGGCAATCTTC. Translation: CASSPRLAQAIF.

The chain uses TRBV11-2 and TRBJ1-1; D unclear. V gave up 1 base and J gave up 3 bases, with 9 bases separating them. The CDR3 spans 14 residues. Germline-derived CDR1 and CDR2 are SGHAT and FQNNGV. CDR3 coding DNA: TGTGCCAGCAGCTTAGCAATATGGGACACTGAAGCTTTCTTT. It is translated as CASSLAIWDTEAFF.

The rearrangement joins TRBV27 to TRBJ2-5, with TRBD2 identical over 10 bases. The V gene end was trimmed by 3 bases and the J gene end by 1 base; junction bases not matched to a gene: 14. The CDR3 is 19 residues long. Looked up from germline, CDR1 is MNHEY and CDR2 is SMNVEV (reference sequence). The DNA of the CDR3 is TGTGCCAGCAGTTTCTTGGCACGGCCTAGCGGGGGACCCCAAGAGACCCAGTACTTC. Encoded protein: CASSFLARPSGGPQETQYF.

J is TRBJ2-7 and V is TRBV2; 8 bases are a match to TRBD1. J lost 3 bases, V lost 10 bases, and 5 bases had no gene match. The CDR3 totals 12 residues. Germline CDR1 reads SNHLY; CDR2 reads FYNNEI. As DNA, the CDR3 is TGTGCCACGGGACAGGCCAGCTACGAGCAGTACTTC. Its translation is CATGQASYEQYF.

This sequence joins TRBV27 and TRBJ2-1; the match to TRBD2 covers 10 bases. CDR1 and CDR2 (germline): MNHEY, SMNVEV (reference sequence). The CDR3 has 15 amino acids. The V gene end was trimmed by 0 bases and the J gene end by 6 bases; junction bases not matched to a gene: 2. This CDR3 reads CASSLSVAGGNEQFF. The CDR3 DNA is TGTGCCAGCAGTTTATCGGTAGCGGGAGGCAATGAGCAGTTCTTC.

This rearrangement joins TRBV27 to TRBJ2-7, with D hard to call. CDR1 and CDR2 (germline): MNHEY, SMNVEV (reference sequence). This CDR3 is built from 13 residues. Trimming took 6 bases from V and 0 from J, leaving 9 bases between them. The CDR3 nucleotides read TGTGCCAGCAGATATCAAAGCTCCTACGAGCAGTACTTC. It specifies CASRYQSSYEQYF.

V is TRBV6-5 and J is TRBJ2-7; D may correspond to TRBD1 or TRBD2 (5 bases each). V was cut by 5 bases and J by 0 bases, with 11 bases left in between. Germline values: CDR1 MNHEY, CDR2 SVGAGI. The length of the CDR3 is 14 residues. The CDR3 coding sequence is TGTGCCAGCAGTAACCGGGACGCCTCCTACGAGCAGTACTTC. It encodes CASSNRDASYEQYF.

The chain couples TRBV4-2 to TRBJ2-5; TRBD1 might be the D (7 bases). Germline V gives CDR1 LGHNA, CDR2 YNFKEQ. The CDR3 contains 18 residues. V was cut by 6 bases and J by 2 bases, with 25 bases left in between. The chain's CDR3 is CASSPPRGRGVGQETQYF. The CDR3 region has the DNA TGTGCCAGCAGTCCTCCCCGAGGCAGGGGGGTGGGTCAAGAGACCCAGTACTTC.

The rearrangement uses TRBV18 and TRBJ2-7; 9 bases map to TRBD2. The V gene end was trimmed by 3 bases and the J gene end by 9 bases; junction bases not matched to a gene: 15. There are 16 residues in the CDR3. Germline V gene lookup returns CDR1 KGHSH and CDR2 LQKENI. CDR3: CASSPTSGRGPRGQYF. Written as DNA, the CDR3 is TGTGCCAGCTCACCGACTAGCGGTCGGGGCCCACGGGGGCAGTACTTC. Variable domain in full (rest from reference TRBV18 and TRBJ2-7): NAGVMQNPRHLVRRRGQEARLRCSPMKGHSHVYWYRQLPEEGLKFMVYLQKENIIDESGMPKERFSAEFPKEGPSILRIQQVVRGDSAAYFCASSPTSGRGPRGQYFGPGTRLTVT.

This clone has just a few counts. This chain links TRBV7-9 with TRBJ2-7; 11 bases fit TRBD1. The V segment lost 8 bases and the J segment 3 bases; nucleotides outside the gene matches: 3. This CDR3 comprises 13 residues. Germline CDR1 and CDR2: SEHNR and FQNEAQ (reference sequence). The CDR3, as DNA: TGTGCCAGCGCCGGGACAGGGGGCTACGAGCAGTACTTC. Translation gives CASAGTGGYEQYF. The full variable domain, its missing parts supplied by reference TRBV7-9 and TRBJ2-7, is DTGVSQNPRHKITKRGQNVTFRCDPISEHNRLYWYRQTLGQGPEFLTYFQNEAQLEKSRLLSDRFSAERPKGSFSTLEIQRTEQGDSAMYLCASAGTGGYEQYFGPGTRLTVT.

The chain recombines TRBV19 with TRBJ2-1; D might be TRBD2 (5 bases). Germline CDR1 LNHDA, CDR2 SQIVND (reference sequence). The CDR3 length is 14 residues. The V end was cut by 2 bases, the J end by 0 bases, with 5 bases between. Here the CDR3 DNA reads TGTGCCAGTAGTATAAGCGGCTCCTACAATGAGCAGTTCTTC. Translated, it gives CASSISGSYNEQFF. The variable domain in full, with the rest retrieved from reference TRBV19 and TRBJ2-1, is DGGITQSPKYLFRKEGQNVTLSCEQNLNHDAMYWYRQDPGQGLRLIYYSQIVNDFQKGDIAEGYSVSREKKESFPLTVTSAQKNPTAFYLCASSISGSYNEQFFGPGTRLTVL.

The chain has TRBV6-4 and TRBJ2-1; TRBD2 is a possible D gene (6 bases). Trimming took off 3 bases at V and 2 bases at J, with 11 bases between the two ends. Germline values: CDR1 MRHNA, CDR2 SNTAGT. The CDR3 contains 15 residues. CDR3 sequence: CASSEERAAYNEQFF. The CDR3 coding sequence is TGTGCCAGCAGTGAAGAGCGGGCGGCCTACAATGAGCAGTTCTTC.